This entry describes one T cell receptor beta chain. TCRdb's copy holds only in-frame clones and misses some; the assay was immunoSEQ multiplex PCR. Altogether about 98,000 clones are present, around 82% being singletons, with the ten largest covering approximately 10%. This entry comes from a study of blood T cell repertoires in COVID-19. Germline V gene lookup returns CDR1 KGHSH and CDR2 LQKENI. The length of the CDR3 is 13 residues. Trimming stripped 6 bases from V and 4 bases from J, with 12 bases between. The source of this sequence is a man between 65 and 80 years old with active or convalescent COVID-19. The chain employs TRBV18 and TRBJ1-2; maybe TRBD1 (5 bases). The specimen was peripheral blood. CDR3 residues: CASSRGGSYGYTF. The CDR3 DNA sequence: TGTGCCAGCTCTCGCGGGGGTTCCTATGGCTACACCTTC.